This entry lists 23 T cell receptor beta chains sequenced from one sample in a study of cytomegalovirus exposure and HLA in healthy donors. TCRdb keeps only in-frame clones here, not all; method: immunoSEQ multiplex PCR. Among 300,000 to 400,000 clones listed, roughly 89% were seen once. The material sequenced was PBMCs. These receptors originate from a woman under 30 in good health and CMV-seronegative.

This clone appeared a few times. The rearrangement uses TRBV19 and TRBJ1-2, with 7 bases aligning to TRBD1. Germline-derived CDR1 and CDR2 are LNHDA and SQIVND (reference sequence). J was trimmed by 3 bases and V by 2 bases; bases with no gene match: 9. The CDR3 has 16 amino acids. Here the CDR3 DNA reads TGTGCCAGTAGTATACAGGACAGGACGGCTCACTATGGCTACACCTTC. The encoded protein is CASSIQDRTAHYGYTF.

The chain carries TRBV4-2 and TRBJ1-4; D call uncertain. CDR1 is LGHNA, CDR2 YNFKEQ, per germline. CDR3 size: 19 residues. Deletions cut 0 bases from V and 0 bases from J, with 17 bases between. As DNA, the CDR3 is TGTGCCAGCAGCCAAGATCAACGAGGAGTGGGAGCAACTAATGAAAAACTGTTTTTT. This translates into CASSQDQRGVGATNEKLFF.

The rearrangement joins TRBV27 to TRBJ2-1; 8 bases line up with TRBD2. This CDR3 region has 16 residues. The germline gives CDR1 MNHEY, CDR2 SMNVEV (reference sequence). Trimming cost V 3 bases and J 4 bases; bases outside gene matches: 8. Written as DNA, the CDR3 is TGTGCCAGCAGTTTTCAGGGCGGGAGGACTTACAATGAGCAGTTCTTC. As protein: CASSFQGGRTYNEQFF.

The rearrangement links TRBV1 to TRBJ2-3; the DNA was not compared with TRBD2, the D call given in the table. TRBV1 is a listed pseudogene. The CDR3 totals 19 residues. DNA of the CDR3: TGCACCAGCAGCCAAGATCGTCAGCGGGGGGCAGGGAACACAGATACGCAGTATTTT. Amino acid sequence: CTSSQDRQRGAGNTDTQYF.

V and J are TRBV7-9 and TRBJ2-2, with TRBD2 identical over 7 bases. This CDR3 comprises 17 residues. J was trimmed by 5 bases and V by 3 bases; bases with no gene match: 12. The germline V gene has CDR1 SEHNR and CDR2 FQNEAQ (reference sequence). The CDR3 nucleotides are TGTGCCAGCAGCTTTGGGCGGAGACTAGCCATAACCGGGGAGCTGTTTTTT. It translates to CASSFGRRLAITGELFF.

In DNA, the CDR3 is TGTGCCAGCAGACCGACAGGGGGTCAGCCCCAGCATTTT. It is translated as CASRPTGGQPQHF. The J gene is TRBJ1-5, the V gene TRBV6-1, with 9 nucleotides matching TRBD1. The CDR3 is made up of 13 amino acids. Germline V CDR1 and CDR2: MNHNS, SASEGT. J gave up 6 bases and V 6 bases, and 3 bases lay outside the gene matches.

In regard to this clone: The same CDR3 can be traced to other DNA sequences in this sample. V is TRBV4-1 and J is TRBJ2-5; no firm D call. Germline CDR1 is MGHRA and CDR2 is YSYEKL. The germline V and J ends were trimmed by 3 bases and 4 bases, with 9 bases remaining between them. The CDR3 runs 13 residues. CDR3 sequence (DNA): TGCGCCAGCAGCCAGGCCCTTCCAGAGACCCAGTACTTC. It yields the protein CASSQALPETQYF.

The chain couples TRBV28 to TRBJ1-2; 7 positions match TRBD1. Looked up from germline, CDR1 is MDHEN and CDR2 is SYDVKM. J lost 0 bases, V lost 6 bases, and 4 bases had no gene match. There are 14 residues in the CDR3. The CDR3 loop reads CASSYRGANYGYTF. For the CDR3, the DNA is TGTGCCAGCAGCTACAGGGGAGCTAACTATGGCTACACCTTC.

CDR3 region: CASSPGTGNIEAFF. CDR3 in DNA: TGTGCCAGCAGCCCCGGGACAGGGAATATTGAAGCTTTCTTT. This chain connects TRBV7-8 to TRBJ1-1, with 9 bases matching TRBD1. This CDR3 spans 14 amino acids. Germline V gene data show CDR1 as SGHVS and CDR2 as FQNEAQ. V was clipped by 5 bases and J by 7 bases; unmatched bases: 8.

V usage is TRBV30 and J usage is TRBJ2-2; the D gene is possibly TRBD1 (6 bases). Germline V gene data show CDR1 as GTSNPN and CDR2 as SVGIG (reference sequence). This CDR3 is 16 amino acids long. V was cut by 3 bases and J by 5 bases, with 19 bases left in between. CDR3 coding DNA: TGTGCCTGGAGGTTCAACAGGGTTACCCCAACCGGGGAGCTGTTTTTT. Encoded protein: CAWRFNRVTPTGELFF.

There are many counts of this clone. The chain carries TRBV27 and TRBJ1-5; no reliable D call. CDR3 size: 13 residues. Trimming removed 5 bases at V and 6 bases at J, with 11 bases between. In germline, CDR1 is MNHEY, CDR2 SMNVEV (reference sequence). The CDR3 loop is CASSLYYGQPQHF. CDR3 DNA: TGTGCCAGCAGTCTCTATTACGGTCAGCCCCAGCATTTT.

This chain joins TRBV28 and TRBJ1-5; D not resolved. Germline-derived CDR1 and CDR2 are MDHEN and SYDVKM. V lost 8 bases and J 5 bases, leaving 16 bases between the germline ends. The length of the CDR3 is 14 residues. The CDR3 protein is CASVVGGLDQPQHF. The CDR3, as DNA: TGTGCCAGCGTCGTGGGCGGACTTGATCAGCCCCAGCATTTT.

This clone was seen only a few times. The chain recombines TRBV18 with TRBJ2-1; tentatively, D is TRBD2 (6 bases). The V gene's germline CDR1 is KGHSH and CDR2 LQKENI. The V and J ends lost 5 bases and 1 base respectively, with 12 bases between them. The CDR3 covers 15 residues. The CDR3, as DNA: TGTGCCAGCTCAGCATTGGGACTTTCCTACAATGAGCAGTTCTTC. Amino acids: CASSALGLSYNEQFF.

In DNA form, the CDR3 reads TGTGCCAGCAGTGGACAGGGGGCGCTGATAGGGTGGGCTTTCTTT. Translating it yields CASSGQGALIGWAFF. The chain combines TRBV6-1 with TRBJ1-1; 10 bases match TRBD1. Losses at the gene ends were 4 bases for V and 11 bases for J; bases not matched to a gene: 13. Germline V CDR1 and CDR2: MNHNS, SASEGT. The CDR3 is made up of 15 amino acids.

V and J are TRBV6-1 and TRBJ1-2; tentative D call: TRBD1 (5 bases). Trimming removed 1 base from V and 4 bases from J, with 13 bases in between. The CDR3 is 15 residues long. CDR1 is MNHNS and CDR2 is SASEGT in the germline V gene. The CDR3 DNA sequence: TGTGCCAGCAGTGAAGGTCAGGGAGGGGCCTATGGCTACACCTTC. This translates into CASSEGQGGAYGYTF.

This rearrangement joins TRBV2 to TRBJ2-1; 8 bases are shared with TRBD1. CDR3 length equals 14 residues. Germline lookup yields CDR1 SNHLY and CDR2 FYNNEI. Trimming cost V 10 bases and J 2 bases; bases outside gene matches: 7. The DNA for the CDR3 is TGTGCCATCATACAGGGGGGTACCTACAATGAGCAGTTCTTC. This encodes CAIIQGGTYNEQFF.

The table lists this clone with a few counts. The chain couples TRBV9 to TRBJ1-2; the match to TRBD1 covers 11 bases. This CDR3 region has 14 residues. Per germline, CDR1 SGDLS and CDR2 YYNGEE. V lost 3 bases, J lost 7 bases, and 5 bases stayed unmatched. DNA of the CDR3: TGTGCCAGCAGCGCCGGACAGGGGGCTGGTGGCTACACCTTC. Its translation is CASSAGQGAGGYTF.

This clone was seen just once. The chain couples TRBV5-1 to TRBJ2-1, with D perhaps matching TRBD1 (5 bases). Between the trimmed V and J ends, which lost 7 bases and 0 bases, there was a span of 11 bases. The CDR3 covers 14 residues. Germline V CDR1 and CDR2: SGHRS, YFSETQ. The CDR3, as DNA: TGCGCCAGCGGCCCCCAGGGCTCCTACAATGAGCAGTTCTTC. It yields the protein CASGPQGSYNEQFF.

The V call is TRBV6-4, the J call TRBJ1-6; the D gene is possibly TRBD1 (6 bases). The CDR3 loop spans 14 amino acids. The V gene lost 5 bases and the J gene lost 9 bases, with 14 bases spanning the gap. The germline V gene encodes CDR1 MRHNA and CDR2 SNTAGT. CDR3 in amino acids: CASSRTALSSPLHF. CDR3 DNA sequence: TGTGCCAGCAGTCGGACAGCCCTAAGTTCACCCCTCCACTTT.

This sequence joins TRBV11-2 and TRBJ2-1; 7 bases fit TRBD2. Germline V gene sequence: CDR1 SGHAT, CDR2 FQNNGV. The CDR3 has 19 amino acids. With V trimmed by 5 bases and J by 7 bases, 23 bases remained unmatched. DNA of the CDR3: TGTGCCAGCAGCACCCAACCCATGGGAGGGCACGATTTTGGAAATGAGCAGTTCTTC. This encodes CASSTQPMGGHDFGNEQFF.

The rearrangement links TRBV5-4 to TRBJ1-2, with D unresolved. The V and J ends lost 3 bases and 0 bases respectively, with 9 bases between them. CDR1 SGHNT and CDR2 YYREEE come from the germline V gene (reference sequence). The CDR3 loop spans 14 amino acids. The CDR3 region has the DNA TGTGCCAGCAGCTCCGGAGGAACTAACTATGGCTACACCTTC. Translating gives CASSSGGTNYGYTF.

CDR3 sequence (DNA): TGTGCCAGCAGCCCACAGGGGGCTAACTATGGCTACACCTTC. Translation: CASSPQGANYGYTF. The rearrangement joins TRBV2 to TRBJ1-2, with TRBD1 matching 8 bases. The CDR3 loop spans 14 amino acids. CDR1 and CDR2 from the germline V gene are SNHLY and FYNNEI. J gave up 0 bases and V 6 bases, and 3 bases lay outside the gene matches.

This chain uses TRBV28 with TRBJ2-7; 8 nucleotides match TRBD2. CDR1 and CDR2 (germline): MDHEN, SYDVKM. The CDR3 is 17 amino acids. V dropped 2 bases and J dropped 1; count of bases not matched to a gene: 10. The CDR3 coding sequence is TGTGCCAGCAGTTTACGCCCCCTAGCGGGCCAATCCTACGAGCAGTACTTC. Translating it yields CASSLRPLAGQSYEQYF.